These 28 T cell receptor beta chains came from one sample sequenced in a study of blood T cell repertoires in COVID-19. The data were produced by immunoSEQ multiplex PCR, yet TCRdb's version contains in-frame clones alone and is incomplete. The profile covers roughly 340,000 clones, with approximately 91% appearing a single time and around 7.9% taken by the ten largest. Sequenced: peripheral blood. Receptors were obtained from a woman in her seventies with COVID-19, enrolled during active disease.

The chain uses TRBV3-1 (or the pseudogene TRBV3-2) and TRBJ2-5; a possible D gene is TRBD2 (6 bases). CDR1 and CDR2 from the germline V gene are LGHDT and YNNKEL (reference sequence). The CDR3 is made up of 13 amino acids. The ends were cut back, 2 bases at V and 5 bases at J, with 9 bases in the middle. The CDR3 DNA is TGTGCCAGCAGCCAACGAGGAGGGGAGACCCAGTACTTC. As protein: CASSQRGGETQYF.

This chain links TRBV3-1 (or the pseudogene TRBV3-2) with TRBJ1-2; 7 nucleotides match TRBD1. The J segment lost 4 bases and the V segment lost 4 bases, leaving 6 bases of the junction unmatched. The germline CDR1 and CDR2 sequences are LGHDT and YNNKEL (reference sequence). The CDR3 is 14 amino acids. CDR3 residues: CASSLRTGFYGYTF. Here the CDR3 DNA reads TGTGCCAGCAGCCTGCGGACAGGTTTCTATGGCTACACCTTC.

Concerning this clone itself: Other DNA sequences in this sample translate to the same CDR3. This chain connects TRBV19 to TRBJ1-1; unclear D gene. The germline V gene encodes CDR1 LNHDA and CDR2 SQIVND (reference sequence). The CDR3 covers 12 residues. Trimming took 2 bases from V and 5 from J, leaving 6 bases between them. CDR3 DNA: TGTGCCAGTAGTATAAGAGAAACTGAAGCTTTCTTT. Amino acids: CASSIRETEAFF.

The CDR3 loop reads CASSDDGQGRTIHF. CDR3 nucleotides: TGTGCCAGCAGTGATGACGGACAGGGCCGTACAATCCACTTT. This sequence joins TRBV25-1 and TRBJ1-6; 8 nucleotides align to TRBD1. J was trimmed by 17 bases and V by 3 bases; bases with no gene match: 12. The CDR3 totals 14 residues. Per germline, CDR1 MGHDK and CDR2 SYGVNS.

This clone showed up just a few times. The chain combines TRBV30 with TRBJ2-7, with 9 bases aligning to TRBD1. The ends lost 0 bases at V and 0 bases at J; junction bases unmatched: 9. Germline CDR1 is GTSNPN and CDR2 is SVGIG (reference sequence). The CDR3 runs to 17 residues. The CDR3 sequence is CAWSVGTGYLSSYEQYF. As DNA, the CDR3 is TGTGCCTGGAGTGTAGGGACAGGGTATCTTAGCTCCTACGAGCAGTACTTC.

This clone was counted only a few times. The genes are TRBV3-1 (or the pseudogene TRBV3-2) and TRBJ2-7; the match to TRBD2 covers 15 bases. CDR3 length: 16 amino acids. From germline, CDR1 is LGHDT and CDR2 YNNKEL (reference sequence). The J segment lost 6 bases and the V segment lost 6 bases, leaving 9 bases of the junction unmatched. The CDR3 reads CASRGTSGGPFGEQYF. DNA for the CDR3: TGTGCCAGCAGAGGGACTAGCGGGGGGCCGTTCGGCGAGCAGTACTTC.

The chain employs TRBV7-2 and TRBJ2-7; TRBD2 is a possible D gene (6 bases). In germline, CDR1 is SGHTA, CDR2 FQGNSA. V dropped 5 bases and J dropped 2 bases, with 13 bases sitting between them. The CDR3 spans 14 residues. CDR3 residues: CASSPHWGAYEQYF. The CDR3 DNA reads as TGTGCCAGCAGCCCACACTGGGGGGCCTACGAGCAGTACTTC.

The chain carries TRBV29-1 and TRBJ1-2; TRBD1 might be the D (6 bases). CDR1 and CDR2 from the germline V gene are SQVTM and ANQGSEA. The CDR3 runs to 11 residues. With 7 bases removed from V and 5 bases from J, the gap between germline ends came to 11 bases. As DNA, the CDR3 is TGCAGCGCTGCGACAGGATATGGCTACACCTTC. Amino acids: CSAATGYGYTF.

This CDR3 reads CASSGRGWDQPQHF. In DNA, the CDR3 is TGTGCCAGCAGCGGCAGGGGGTGGGATCAGCCCCAGCATTTT. V gene TRBV3-1 (or the pseudogene TRBV3-2) combines with J gene TRBJ1-5; 7 positions match TRBD1. CDR1 is LGHDT, CDR2 YNNKEL, per germline (reference sequence). The length of the CDR3 is 14 residues. Losses at the gene ends were 5 bases for V and 5 bases for J; bases not matched to a gene: 6.

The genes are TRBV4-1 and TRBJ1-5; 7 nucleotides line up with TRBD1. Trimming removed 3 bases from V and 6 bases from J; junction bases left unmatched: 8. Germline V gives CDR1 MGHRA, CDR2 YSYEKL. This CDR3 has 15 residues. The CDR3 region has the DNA TGCGCCAGCAGCCACGGCAGGGGGTCAACTCAGCCCCAGCATTTT. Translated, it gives CASSHGRGSTQPQHF.

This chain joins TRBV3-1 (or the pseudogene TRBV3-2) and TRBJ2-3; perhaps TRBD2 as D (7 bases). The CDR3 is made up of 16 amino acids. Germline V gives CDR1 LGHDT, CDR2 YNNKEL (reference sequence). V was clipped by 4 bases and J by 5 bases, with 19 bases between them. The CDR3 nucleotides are TGTGCCAGCAGCCGCTCTGATGGGGGCGGGGGAGATACGCAGTATTTT. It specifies CASSRSDGGGGDTQYF.

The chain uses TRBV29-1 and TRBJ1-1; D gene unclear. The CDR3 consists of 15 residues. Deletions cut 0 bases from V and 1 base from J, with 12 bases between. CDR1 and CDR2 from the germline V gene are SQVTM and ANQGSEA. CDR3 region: CSVEDYYGENTEAFF. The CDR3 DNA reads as TGCAGCGTTGAAGATTATTACGGAGAGAACACTGAAGCTTTCTTT.

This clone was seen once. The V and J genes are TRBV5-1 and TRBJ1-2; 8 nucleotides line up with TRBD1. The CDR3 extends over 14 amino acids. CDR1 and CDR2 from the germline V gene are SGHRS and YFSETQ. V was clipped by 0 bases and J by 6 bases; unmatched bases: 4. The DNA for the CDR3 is TGCGCCAGCAGCTTGGGGCAGGGGGCGAATGGCTACACCTTC. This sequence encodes CASSLGQGANGYTF.

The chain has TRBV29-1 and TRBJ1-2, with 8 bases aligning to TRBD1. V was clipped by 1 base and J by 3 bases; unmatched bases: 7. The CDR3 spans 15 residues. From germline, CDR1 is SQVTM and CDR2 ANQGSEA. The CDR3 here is CSVEGAGGTYYGYTF. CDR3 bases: TGCAGCGTTGAAGGGGCAGGGGGCACGTACTATGGCTACACCTTC.

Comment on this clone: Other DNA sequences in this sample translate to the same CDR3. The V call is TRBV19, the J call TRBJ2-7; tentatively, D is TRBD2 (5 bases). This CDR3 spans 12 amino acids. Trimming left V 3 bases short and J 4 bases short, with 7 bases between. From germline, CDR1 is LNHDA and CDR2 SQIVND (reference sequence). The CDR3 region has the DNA TGTGCCAGTAGTATCCCGGGGTACGAGCAGTACTTC. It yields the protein CASSIPGYEQYF.

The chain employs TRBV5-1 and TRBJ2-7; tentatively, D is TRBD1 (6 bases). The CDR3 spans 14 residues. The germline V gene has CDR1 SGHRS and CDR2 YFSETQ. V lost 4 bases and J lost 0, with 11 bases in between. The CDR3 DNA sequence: TGCGCCAGCAGCGTGGACAGCTACTCCTACGAGCAGTACTTC. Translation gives CASSVDSYSYEQYF.

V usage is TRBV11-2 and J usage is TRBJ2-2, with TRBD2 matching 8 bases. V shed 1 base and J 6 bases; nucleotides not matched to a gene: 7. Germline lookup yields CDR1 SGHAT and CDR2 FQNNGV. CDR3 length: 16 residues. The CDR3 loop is CASSLGLARVAGELFF. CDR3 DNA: TGTGCCAGCAGCTTAGGACTAGCGCGGGTCGCCGGGGAGCTGTTTTTT.

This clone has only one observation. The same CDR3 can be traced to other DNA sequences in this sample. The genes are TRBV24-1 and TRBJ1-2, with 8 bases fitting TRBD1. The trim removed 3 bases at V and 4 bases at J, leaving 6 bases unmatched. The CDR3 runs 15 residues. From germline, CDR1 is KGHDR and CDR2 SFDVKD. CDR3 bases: TGTGCCACCAGTGATCCCGGACAGGGTGGCTATGGCTACACCTTC. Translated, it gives CATSDPGQGGYGYTF.

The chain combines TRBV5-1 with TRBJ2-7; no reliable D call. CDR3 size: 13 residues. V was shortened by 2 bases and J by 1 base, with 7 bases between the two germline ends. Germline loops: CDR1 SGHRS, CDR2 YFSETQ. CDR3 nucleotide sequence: TGCGCCAGCAGCTTCGGGTCTTCCTACGAGCAGTACTTC. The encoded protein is CASSFGSSYEQYF. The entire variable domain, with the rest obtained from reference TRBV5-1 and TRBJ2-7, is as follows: KAGVTQTPRYLIKTRGQQVTLSCSPISGHRSVSWYQQTPGQGLQFLFEYFSETQRNKGNFPGRFSGRQFSNSRSEMNVSTLELGDSALYLCASSFGSSYEQYFGPGTRLTVT.

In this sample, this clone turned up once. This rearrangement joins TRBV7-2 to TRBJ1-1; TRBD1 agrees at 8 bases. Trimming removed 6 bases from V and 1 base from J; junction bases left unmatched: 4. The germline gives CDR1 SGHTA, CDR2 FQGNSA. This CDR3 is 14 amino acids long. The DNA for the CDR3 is TGTGCCAGCAGTCGACAGGGGTCGAACACTGAAGCTTTCTTT. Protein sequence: CASSRQGSNTEAFF.

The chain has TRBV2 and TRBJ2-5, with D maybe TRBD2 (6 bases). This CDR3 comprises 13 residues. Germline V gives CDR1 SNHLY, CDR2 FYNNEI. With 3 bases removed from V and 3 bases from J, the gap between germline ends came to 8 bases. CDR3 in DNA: TGTGCCAGCAGTGACAGGAGGGAAGAGACCCAGTACTTC. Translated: CASSDRREETQYF. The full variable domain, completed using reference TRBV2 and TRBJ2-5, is EPEVTQTPSHQVTQMGQEVILRCVPISNHLYFYWYRQILGQKVEFLVSFYNNEISEKSEIFDDQFSVERPDGSNFTLKIRSTKLEDSAMYFCASSDRREETQYFGPGTRLLVL.

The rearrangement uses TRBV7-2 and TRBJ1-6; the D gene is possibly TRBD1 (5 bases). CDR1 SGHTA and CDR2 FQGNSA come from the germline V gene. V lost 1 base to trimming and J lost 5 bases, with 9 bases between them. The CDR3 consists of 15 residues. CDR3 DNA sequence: TGTGCCAGCAGCTTAGGATCGACAGATAATTCACCCCTCCACTTT. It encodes CASSLGSTDNSPLHF. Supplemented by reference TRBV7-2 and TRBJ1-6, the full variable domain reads GAGVSQSPSNKVTEKGKDVELRCDPISGHTALYWYRQSLGQGLEFLIYFQGNSAPDKSGLPSDRFSAERTGGSVSTLTIQRTQQEDSAVYLCASSLGSTDNSPLHFGNGTRLTVT.

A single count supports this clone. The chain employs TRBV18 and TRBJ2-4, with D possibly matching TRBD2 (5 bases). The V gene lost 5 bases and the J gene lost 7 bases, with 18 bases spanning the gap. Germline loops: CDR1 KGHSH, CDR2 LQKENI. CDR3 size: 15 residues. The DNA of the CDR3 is TGTGCCAGCTCAACCATTGACGGGGTCTGGAACATTCAGTACTTC. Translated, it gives CASSTIDGVWNIQYF.

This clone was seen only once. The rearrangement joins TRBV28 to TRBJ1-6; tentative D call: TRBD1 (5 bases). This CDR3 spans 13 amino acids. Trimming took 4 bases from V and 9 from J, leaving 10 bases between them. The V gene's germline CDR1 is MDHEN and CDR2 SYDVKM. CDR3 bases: TGTGCCAGCAGTTGGGGGAGGGGTTCACCCCTCCACTTT. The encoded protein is CASSWGRGSPLHF.

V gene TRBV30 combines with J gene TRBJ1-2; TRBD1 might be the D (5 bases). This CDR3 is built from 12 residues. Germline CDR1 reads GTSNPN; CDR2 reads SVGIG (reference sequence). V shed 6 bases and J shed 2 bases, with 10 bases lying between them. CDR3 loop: CACPQGNYGYTF. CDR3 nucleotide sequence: TGTGCCTGTCCGCAGGGAAACTATGGCTACACCTTC.

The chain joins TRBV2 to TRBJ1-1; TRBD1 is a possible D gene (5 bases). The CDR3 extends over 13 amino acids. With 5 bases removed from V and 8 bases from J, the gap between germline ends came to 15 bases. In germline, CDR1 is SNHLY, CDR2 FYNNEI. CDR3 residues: CASSSGQGREAFF. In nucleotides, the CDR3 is TGTGCCAGCAGTTCAGGGCAGGGTCGAGAAGCTTTCTTT.

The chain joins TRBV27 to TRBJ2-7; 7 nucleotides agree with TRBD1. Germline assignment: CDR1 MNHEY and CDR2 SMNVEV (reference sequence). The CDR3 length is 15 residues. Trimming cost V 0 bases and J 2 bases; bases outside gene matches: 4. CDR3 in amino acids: CASSLSGQVTYEQYF. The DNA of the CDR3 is TGTGCCAGCAGTTTATCTGGACAGGTTACCTACGAGCAGTACTTC.

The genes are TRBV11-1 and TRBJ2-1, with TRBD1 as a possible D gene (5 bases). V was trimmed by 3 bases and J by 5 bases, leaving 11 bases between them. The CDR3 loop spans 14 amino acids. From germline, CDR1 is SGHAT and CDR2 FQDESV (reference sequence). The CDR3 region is CASSFQGLHNEQFF. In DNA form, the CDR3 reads TGTGCCAGCAGCTTCCAGGGCTTACACAATGAGCAGTTCTTC.